The rows below give T cell receptor beta chains drawn from one sample of a study of CD8 T cells in ankylosing spondylitis. One entry per CDR3 protein, called by TCRdb with MiXCR from the 5' RACE reads. This sample has under 250,000 distinct CDR3 sequences, with roughly 10% found just once. Sequencing was done on a sample of blood, either unsorted or a sorted T cell fraction (not recorded which). These receptors were collected from a male donor with ankylosing spondylitis or in good health (not recorded which). CDR3s include the opening cysteine and the closing phenylalanine or tryptophan. The D gene is left open where the match is weak. For some rows the clone size is stated as once, few or many, or as a class when expanded; others skip it.

>TRBV5-1|many|TRBJ1-5|NA
CASSLRGGDQPQHF
TGCGCCAGCAGCTTGAGGGGGGGAGATCAGCCCCAGCATTTT
>TRBV10-1|many|TRBJ2-4|NA
CASSKGLSPENIQYF
TGCGCCAGCAGTAAGGGCCTCAGCCCCGAAAACATTCAGTACTTC
>TRBV15|many|TRBJ2-1|NA
CATSRVRGRAHNEQFF
TGTGCCACCAGCAGAGTGAGGGGTCGGGCCCACAATGAGCAGTTCTTC
>TRBV2|many|TRBJ2-3|NA
CASSEEVGPLSTDTQYF
TGTGCCAGCAGTGAAGAGGTGGGACCCCTGAGCACAGATACGCAGTATTTT
>TRBV5-1|many|TRBJ2-1|TRBD2
CASSLAPAGGYNEQFF
TGCGCCAGCAGCTTGGCCCCCGCGGGGGGGTACAATGAGCAGTTCTTC
>TRBV2|many|TRBJ1-2|TRBD1
CASSRGTGGTNYGYTF
TGTGCCAGCAGTAGAGGGACAGGGGGAACGAACTATGGCTACACCTTC
>TRBV7-2|many|TRBJ2-3|NA
CASSLAATASTDTQYF
TGTGCCAGCAGCTTAGCGGCGACAGCTAGCACAGATACGCAGTATTTT
>TRBV7-8|few|TRBJ2-5|NA
CASSLARLAPQETQYF
TGTGCCAGCAGCTTAGCGCGGCTAGCCCCCCAAGAGACCCAGTACTTC
>TRBV7-8|many|TRBJ2-1|TRBD2
CASSFSSGRAREQFF
TGTGCCAGCAGCTTCTCTAGCGGGAGAGCGCGGGAGCAGTTCTTC
>TRBV19|many|TRBJ1-2|NA
CASSIDTNYGYTF
TGTGCCAGTAGTATAGACACTAACTATGGCTACACCTTC
>TRBV3-1|NA|TRBJ2-2|NA
CASSQGTNTGELFF
TGTGCCAGCAGCCAAGGGACTAACACCGGGGAGCTGTTTTTT
>TRBV19|NA|TRBJ1-5|NA
CASSNLEGRNQPQHF
TGTGCCAGTAGTAACCTTGAGGGACGCAATCAGCCCCAGCATTTT
>TRBV5-1|many|TRBJ2-2|TRBD2
CASSFSGGSYTGELFF
TGCGCCAGCAGCTTTAGCGGGGGGAGTTACACCGGGGAGCTGTTTTTT
>TRBV29-1|many|TRBJ2-1|NA
CSGGAGSPNSYNEQFF
TGCAGCGGCGGGGCAGGGTCGCCGAACTCCTACAATGAGCAGTTCTTC
>TRBV7-2|many|TRBJ2-1|NA
CASSLDAPPYNEQFF
TGTGCCAGCAGCTTAGACGCCCCTCCCTACAATGAGCAGTTCTTC
>TRBV7-9|NA|TRBJ2-3|NA
CASNPGGGLTDTQYF
TGTGCCAGCAACCCTGGGGGGGGCCTCACAGATACGCAGTATTTT
>TRBV4-2|many|TRBJ2-1|TRBD2
CASSQDGLAGGNEQFF
TGTGCCAGCAGCCAAGACGGACTAGCGGGGGGAAATGAGCAGTTCTTC
>TRBV12-3/TRBV12-4|many|TRBJ1-5|NA
CASIVAADSNQPQHF
TGTGCCAGCATAGTGGCAGCCGATTCAAATCAGCCCCAGCATTTT
>TRBV20-1|many|TRBJ2-3|TRBD2
CSAASGSGGAVRTDTQYF
TGCAGTGCGGCCTCCGGGAGCGGGGGGGCTGTACGCACAGATACGCAGTATTTT
>TRBV27|many|TRBJ2-1|NA
CASAMGEGTYNEQFF
TGTGCCAGCGCAATGGGAGAGGGTACCTACAATGAGCAGTTCTTC
>TRBV18|many|TRBJ2-1|NA
CASSPGREEQFF
TGTGCCAGCTCACCAGGACGGGAAGAGCAGTTCTTC
>TRBV19|many|TRBJ1-2|TRBD1
CASSIGTGSGYTF
TGTGCCAGTAGTATCGGGACAGGGTCTGGCTACACCTTC
>TRBV5-1|many|TRBJ2-3|NA
CASSLALPFDTDTQYF
TGCGCCAGCAGCCTGGCCCTCCCCTTTGACACAGATACGCAGTATTTT
>TRBV20-1|many|TRBJ2-1|TRBD2
CSAFSGVSYNEQFF
TGCAGTGCTTTTAGCGGGGTCAGTTACAATGAGCAGTTCTTC
>TRBV20-1|few|TRBJ1-2|NA
CSARVLVNYGYTF
TGCAGTGCTAGGGTTTTGGTTAACTATGGCTACACCTTC
>TRBV7-9|NA|TRBJ1-4|TRBD1
CASSPGGKLFF
TGTGCCAGCAGCCCAGGGGGAAAACTGTTTTTT
>TRBV7-2|few|TRBJ1-6|NA
CASSLAGRARYNSPLHF
TGTGCCAGCAGCTTAGCGGGCAGGGCTCGCTATAATTCACCCCTCCACTTT
>TRBV6-1|many|TRBJ1-1|TRBD1
CASSTTGDTEAFF
TGTGCCAGCAGTACAACAGGGGACACTGAAGCTTTCTTT
>TRBV20-1|NA|TRBJ1-2|NA
CSARELGRADGYTF
TGCAGTGCTAGAGAATTGGGCAGGGCGGACGGCTACACCTTC
>TRBV10-3|many|TRBJ2-7|NA
CAISDGDYEQYF
TGTGCCATCAGTGACGGGGACTACGAGCAGTACTTC
>TRBV27|NA|TRBJ1-2|NA
CASSLWGGTNYGYTF
TGTGCCAGCAGTTTATGGGGGGGAACCAACTATGGCTACACCTTC
>TRBV20-1|many|TRBJ2-5|NA
CSAPRVGAKETQYF
TGCAGTGCTCCCAGGGTGGGAGCCAAAGAGACCCAGTACTTC
>TRBV12-3/TRBV12-4|many|TRBJ2-5|TRBD1
CASSPGGTKTQYF
TGTGCCAGCAGCCCAGGGGGAACAAAGACCCAGTACTTC
>TRBV3-1|many|TRBJ2-1|NA
CASSQDQGWSSYNEQFF
TGTGCCAGCAGCCAAGATCAGGGGTGGAGCTCCTACAATGAGCAGTTCTTC
>TRBV11-2|few|TRBJ2-7|NA
CASSRLTSDEQYF
TGTGCCAGCAGCCGACTGACTAGTGACGAGCAGTACTTC
>TRBV5-5|NA|TRBJ2-1|TRBD2
CASSFASGASYNEQFF
TGTGCCAGCAGCTTCGCTAGCGGGGCCTCCTACAATGAGCAGTTCTTC
>TRBV11-3|many|TRBJ1-6|NA
CASSRDEDGSPLHF
TGTGCCAGCAGCCGAGACGAAGACGGGTCACCCCTCCACTTT
>TRBV7-9|many|TRBJ2-3|TRBD2
CASSLSGGARTDTQYF
TGTGCCAGCAGCCTTAGCGGGGGGGCACGCACAGATACGCAGTATTTT
>TRBV4-2|few|TRBJ1-1|NA
CASSQVDGGGMNTEAFF
TGTGCCAGCAGCCAAGTGGATGGGGGCGGTATGAACACTGAAGCTTTCTTT
>TRBV10-3|many|TRBJ1-1|NA
CAISDPGMNTEAFF
TGTGCCATCAGTGACCCAGGGATGAACACTGAAGCTTTCTTT
>TRBV13|many|TRBJ2-1|NA
CASSSGSEKDDYEQFF
TGTGCCAGCAGCTCTGGTAGCGAAAAAGATGACTATGAGCAGTTCTTC
>TRBV7-9|few|TRBJ1-1|NA
CASSLGKAEAFF
TGTGCCAGCAGCTTAGGGAAGGCTGAAGCTTTCTTT
>TRBV6-1|NA|TRBJ2-5|TRBD1
CASRGQGQETQYF
TGTGCCAGCAGGGGACAGGGGCAAGAGACCCAGTACTTC
>TRBV12-3/TRBV12-4|few|TRBJ2-7|TRBD2
CASRLAGSSYEQYF
TGTGCCAGCAGGTTAGCGGGTTCGTCCTACGAGCAGTACTTC
>TRBV30|many|TRBJ1-3|NA
CARRMGNTIYF
TGTGCCCGCCGGATGGGAAACACCATATATTTT
>TRBV7-2|NA|TRBJ1-2|NA
CASSLESRGLYGYTF
TGTGCCAGCAGCTTAGAATCCAGGGGCCTCTATGGCTACACCTTC
>TRBV12-3/TRBV12-4|many|TRBJ1-2|TRBD1
CASSQSGETGKVGYTF
TGTGCCAGCAGTCAAAGCGGTGAGACAGGGAAAGTTGGCTACACCTTC
>TRBV4-2|many|TRBJ1-5|TRBD1
CASSRDRDRGPNWRQPQHF
TGTGCCAGCAGCCGCGACCGGGACAGGGGGCCTAATTGGCGTCAGCCCCAGCATTTT
>TRBV27|NA|TRBJ2-2|TRBD1
CASSLWGQATGELFF
TGTGCCAGCAGTTTATGGGGACAGGCTACCGGGGAGCTGTTTTTT
>TRBV20-1|many|TRBJ2-1|NA
CSARDQGRGSSYNEQFF
TGCAGTGCTAGAGATCAAGGGCGGGGCAGCTCCTACAATGAGCAGTTCTTC
>TRBV20-1|NA|TRBJ1-5|NA
CSARDYGQPQHF
TGCAGTGCTAGAGATTACGGCCAGCCCCAGCATTTT
>TRBV2|NA|TRBJ2-3|TRBD2
CASSWTSGDTDTQYF
TGTGCCAGCAGTTGGACTAGCGGGGACACAGATACGCAGTATTTT